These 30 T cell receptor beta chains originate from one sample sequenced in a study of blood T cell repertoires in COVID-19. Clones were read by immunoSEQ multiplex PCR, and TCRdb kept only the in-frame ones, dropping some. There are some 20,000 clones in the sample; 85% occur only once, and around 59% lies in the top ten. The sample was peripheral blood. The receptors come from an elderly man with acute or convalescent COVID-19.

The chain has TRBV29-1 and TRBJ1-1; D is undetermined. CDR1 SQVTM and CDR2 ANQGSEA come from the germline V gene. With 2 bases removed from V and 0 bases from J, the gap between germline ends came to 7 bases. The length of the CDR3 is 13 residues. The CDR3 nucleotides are TGCAGCGTTGAACAAAGCATGAACACTGAAGCTTTCTTT. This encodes CSVEQSMNTEAFF.

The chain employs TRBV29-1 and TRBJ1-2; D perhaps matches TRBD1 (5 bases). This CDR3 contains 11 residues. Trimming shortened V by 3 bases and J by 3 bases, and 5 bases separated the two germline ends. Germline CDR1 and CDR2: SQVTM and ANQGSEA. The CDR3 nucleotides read TGCAGCGTTGACAGGGACTATGGCTACACCTTC. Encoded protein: CSVDRDYGYTF.

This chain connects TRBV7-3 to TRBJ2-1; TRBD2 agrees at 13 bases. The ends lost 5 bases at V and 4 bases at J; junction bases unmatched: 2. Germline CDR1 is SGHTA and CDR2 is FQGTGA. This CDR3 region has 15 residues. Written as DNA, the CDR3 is TGTGCCAGCAGCCCGGGACTAGCGGGGTACAATGAGCAGTTCTTC. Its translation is CASSPGLAGYNEQFF.

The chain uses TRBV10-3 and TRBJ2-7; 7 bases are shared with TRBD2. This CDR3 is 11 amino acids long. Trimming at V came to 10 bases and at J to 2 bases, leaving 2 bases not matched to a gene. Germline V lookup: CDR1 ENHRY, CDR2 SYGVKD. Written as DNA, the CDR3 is TGTGCCAGCCGGGGGGCCTACGAGCAGTACTTC. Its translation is CASRGAYEQYF.

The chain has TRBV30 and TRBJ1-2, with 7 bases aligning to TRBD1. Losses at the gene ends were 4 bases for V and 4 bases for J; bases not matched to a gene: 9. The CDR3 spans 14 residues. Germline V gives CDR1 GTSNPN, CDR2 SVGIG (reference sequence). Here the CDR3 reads CAWNTDRAAYGYTF. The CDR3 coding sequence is TGTGCCTGGAATACCGACAGGGCGGCCTATGGCTACACCTTC.

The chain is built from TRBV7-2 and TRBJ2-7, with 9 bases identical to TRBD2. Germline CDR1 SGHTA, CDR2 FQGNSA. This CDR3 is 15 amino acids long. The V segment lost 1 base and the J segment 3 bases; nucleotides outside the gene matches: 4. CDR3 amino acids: CASSLVGSGGYEQYF. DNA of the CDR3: TGTGCCAGCAGCTTAGTTGGTAGCGGGGGCTACGAGCAGTACTTC.

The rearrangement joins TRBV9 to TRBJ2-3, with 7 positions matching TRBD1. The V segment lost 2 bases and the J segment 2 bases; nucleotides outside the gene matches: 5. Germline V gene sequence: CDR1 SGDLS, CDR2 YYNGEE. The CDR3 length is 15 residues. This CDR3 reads CASSVTGRSTDTQYF. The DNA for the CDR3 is TGTGCCAGCAGCGTGACAGGGCGCTCCACAGATACGCAGTATTTT.

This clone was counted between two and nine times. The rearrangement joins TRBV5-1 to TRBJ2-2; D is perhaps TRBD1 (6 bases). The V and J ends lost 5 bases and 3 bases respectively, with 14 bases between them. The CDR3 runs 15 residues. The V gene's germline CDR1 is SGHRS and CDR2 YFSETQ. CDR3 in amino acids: CASRPGTMDTGELFF. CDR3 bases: TGCGCCAGCAGGCCCGGGACAATGGACACCGGGGAGCTGTTTTTT.

The CDR3 nucleotides read TGTGCCAGCAGCGGCACCGGACTTAGAGGTGAAAAACTGTTTTTT. This gives the protein CASSGTGLRGEKLFF. This chain uses TRBV6-2 or TRBV6-3 with TRBJ1-4; D ambiguous. The CDR3 contains 15 residues. Trimming stripped 6 bases from V and 7 bases from J, with 18 bases between. Per germline, CDR1 MNHEY and CDR2 SVGEGT.

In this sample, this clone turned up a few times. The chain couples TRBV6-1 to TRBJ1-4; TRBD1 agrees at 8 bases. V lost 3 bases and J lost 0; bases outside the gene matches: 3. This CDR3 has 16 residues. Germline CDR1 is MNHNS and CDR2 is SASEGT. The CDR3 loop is CASSEWTGPTNEKLFF. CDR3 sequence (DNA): TGTGCCAGCAGTGAGTGGACAGGGCCAACTAATGAAAAACTGTTTTTT.

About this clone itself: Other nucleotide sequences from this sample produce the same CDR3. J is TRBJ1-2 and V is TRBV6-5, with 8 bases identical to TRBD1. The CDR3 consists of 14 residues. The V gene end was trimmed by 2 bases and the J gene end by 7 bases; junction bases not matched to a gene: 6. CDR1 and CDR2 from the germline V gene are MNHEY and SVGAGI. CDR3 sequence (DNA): TGTGCCAGCAGTTACACAGGACAGGGAGCTGGCTACACCTTC. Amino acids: CASSYTGQGAGYTF.

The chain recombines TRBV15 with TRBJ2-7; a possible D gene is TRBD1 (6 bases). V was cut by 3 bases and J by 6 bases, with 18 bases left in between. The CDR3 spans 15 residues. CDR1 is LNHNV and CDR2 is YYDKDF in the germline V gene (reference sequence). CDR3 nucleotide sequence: TGTGCCACCAGCAGCCCTTCGACAGGTCTGGGCGAGCAGTACTTC. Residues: CATSSPSTGLGEQYF.

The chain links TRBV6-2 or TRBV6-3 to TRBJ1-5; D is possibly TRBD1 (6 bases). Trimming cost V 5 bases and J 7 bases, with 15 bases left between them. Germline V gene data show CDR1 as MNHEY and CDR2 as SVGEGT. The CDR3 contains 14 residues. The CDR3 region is CASSANYREQPQHF. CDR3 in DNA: TGTGCCAGCAGTGCCAATTACAGGGAACAGCCCCAGCATTTT.

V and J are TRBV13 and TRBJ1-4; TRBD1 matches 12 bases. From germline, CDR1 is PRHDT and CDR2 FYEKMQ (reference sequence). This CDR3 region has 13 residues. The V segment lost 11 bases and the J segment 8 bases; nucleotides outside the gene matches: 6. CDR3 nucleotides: TGTGCCGTAGGGGACAGGGGGCGGGAAAAACTGTTTTTT. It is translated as CAVGDRGREKLFF. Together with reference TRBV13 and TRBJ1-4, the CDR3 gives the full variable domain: AAGVIQSPRHLIKEKRETATLKCYPIPRHDTVYWYQQGPGQDPQFLISFYEKMQSDKGSIPDRFSAQQFSDYHSELNMSSLELGDSALYFCAVGDRGREKLFFGSGTQLSVL.

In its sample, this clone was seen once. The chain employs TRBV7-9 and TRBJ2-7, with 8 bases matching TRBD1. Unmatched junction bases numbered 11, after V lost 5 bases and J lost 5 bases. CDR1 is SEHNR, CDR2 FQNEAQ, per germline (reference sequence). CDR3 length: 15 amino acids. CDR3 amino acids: CASSRSRQGFNEQYF. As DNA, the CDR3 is TGTGCCAGCAGCCGGAGTAGACAGGGGTTCAACGAGCAGTACTTC.

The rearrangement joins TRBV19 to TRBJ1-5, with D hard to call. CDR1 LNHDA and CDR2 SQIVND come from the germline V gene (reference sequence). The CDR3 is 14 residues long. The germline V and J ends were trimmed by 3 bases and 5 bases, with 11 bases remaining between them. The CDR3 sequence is CASSIAAGHQPQHF. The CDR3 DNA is TGTGCCAGTAGTATTGCCGCGGGCCATCAGCCCCAGCATTTT.

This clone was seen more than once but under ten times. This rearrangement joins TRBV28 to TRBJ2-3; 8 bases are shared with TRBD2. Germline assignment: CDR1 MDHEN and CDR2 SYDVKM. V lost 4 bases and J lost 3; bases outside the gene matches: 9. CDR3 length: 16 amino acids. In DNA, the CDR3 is TGTGCCAGCAGTTCCTCGGGTCGGGGGGGAACAGATACGCAGTATTTT. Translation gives CASSSSGRGGTDTQYF.

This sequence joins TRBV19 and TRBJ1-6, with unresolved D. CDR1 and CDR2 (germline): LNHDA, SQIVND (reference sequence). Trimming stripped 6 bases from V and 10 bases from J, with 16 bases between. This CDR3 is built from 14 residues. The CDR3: CASSSAGVGSPLHF. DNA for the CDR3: TGTGCCAGTAGCTCCGCGGGAGTCGGGTCACCCCTCCACTTT.

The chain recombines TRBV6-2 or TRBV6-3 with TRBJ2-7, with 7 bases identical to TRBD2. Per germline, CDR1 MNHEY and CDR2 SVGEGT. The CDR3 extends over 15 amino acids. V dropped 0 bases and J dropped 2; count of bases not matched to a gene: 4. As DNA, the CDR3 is TGTGCCAGCAGTTACTCGGCGGGGGACCCCTACGAGCAGTACTTC. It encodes CASSYSAGDPYEQYF.

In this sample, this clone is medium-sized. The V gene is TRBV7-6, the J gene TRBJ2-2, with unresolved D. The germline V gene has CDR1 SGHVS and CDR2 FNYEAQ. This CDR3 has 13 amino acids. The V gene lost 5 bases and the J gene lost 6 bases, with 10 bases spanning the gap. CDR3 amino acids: CASSKDTSGELFF. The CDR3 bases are TGTGCCAGCAGCAAAGACACCTCCGGGGAGCTGTTTTTT.

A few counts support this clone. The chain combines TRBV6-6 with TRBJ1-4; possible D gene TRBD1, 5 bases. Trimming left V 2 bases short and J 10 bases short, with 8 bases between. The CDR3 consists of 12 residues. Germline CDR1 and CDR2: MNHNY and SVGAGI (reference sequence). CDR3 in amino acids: CASSYGAVKLFF. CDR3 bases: TGTGCCAGCAGTTACGGGGCCGTAAAACTGTTTTTT.

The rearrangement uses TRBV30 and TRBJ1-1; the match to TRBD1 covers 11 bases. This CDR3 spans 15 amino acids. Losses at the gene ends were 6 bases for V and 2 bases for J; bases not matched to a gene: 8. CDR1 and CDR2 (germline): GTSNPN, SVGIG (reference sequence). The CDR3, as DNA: TGTGCCTGCAACCGGGGACAGGGGGTCAACACTGAAGCTTTCTTT. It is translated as CACNRGQGVNTEAFF. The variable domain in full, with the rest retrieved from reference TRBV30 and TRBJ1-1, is SQTIHQWPATLVQPVGSPLSLECTVEGTSNPNLYWYRQAAGRGLQLLFYSVGIGQISSEVPQNLSASRPQDRQFILSSKKLLLSDSGFYLCACNRGQGVNTEAFFGQGTRLTVV.

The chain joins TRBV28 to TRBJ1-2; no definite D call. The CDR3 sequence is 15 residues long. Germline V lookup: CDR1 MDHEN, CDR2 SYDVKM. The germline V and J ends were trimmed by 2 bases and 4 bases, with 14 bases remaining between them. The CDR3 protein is CASSLEARPTYGYTF. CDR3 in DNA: TGTGCCAGCAGTTTAGAAGCGAGGCCTACCTATGGCTACACCTTC.

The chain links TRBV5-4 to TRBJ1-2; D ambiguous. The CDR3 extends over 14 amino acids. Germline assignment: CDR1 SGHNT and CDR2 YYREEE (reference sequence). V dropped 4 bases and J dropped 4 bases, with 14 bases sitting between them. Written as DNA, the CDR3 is TGTGCCAGCAGCCCGGACCGGAGCGGCTATGGCTACACCTTC. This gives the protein CASSPDRSGYGYTF.

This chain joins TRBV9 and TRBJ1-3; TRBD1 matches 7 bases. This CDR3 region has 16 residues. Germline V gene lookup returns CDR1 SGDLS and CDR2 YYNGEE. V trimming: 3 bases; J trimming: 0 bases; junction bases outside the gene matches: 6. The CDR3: CASSAGTDFSGNTIYF. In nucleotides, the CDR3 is TGTGCCAGCAGCGCTGGGACAGACTTCTCTGGAAACACCATATATTTT.

The CDR3 region is CAISPGSENQPQHF. The CDR3 nucleotides are TGTGCCATCAGTCCGGGGTCAGAAAATCAGCCCCAGCATTTT. This chain connects TRBV10-3 to TRBJ1-5; D uncertain. From germline, CDR1 is ENHRY and CDR2 SYGVKD. The CDR3 length is 14 residues. The germline V and J ends were trimmed by 5 bases and 4 bases, with 12 bases remaining between them.

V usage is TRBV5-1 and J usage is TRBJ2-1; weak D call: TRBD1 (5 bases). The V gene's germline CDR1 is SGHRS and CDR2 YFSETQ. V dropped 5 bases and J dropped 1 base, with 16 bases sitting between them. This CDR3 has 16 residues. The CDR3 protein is CASSTRVSSSYNEQFF. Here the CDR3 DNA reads TGCGCCAGCAGTACCAGGGTTAGTAGTTCCTACAATGAGCAGTTCTTC.

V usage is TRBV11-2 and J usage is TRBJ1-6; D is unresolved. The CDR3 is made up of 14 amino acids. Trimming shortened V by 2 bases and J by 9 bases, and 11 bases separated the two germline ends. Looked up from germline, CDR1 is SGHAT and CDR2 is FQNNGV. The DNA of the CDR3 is TGTGCCAGCAGCTTAAATCCGTCTAGTTCACCCCTCCACTTT. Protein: CASSLNPSSSPLHF.

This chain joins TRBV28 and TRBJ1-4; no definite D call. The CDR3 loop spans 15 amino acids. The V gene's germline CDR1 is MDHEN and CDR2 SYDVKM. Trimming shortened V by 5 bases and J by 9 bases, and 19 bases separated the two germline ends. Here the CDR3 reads CASSTTGSQDKKLFF. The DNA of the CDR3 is TGTGCCAGCAGTACAACCGGGTCCCAAGATAAAAAACTGTTTTTT.

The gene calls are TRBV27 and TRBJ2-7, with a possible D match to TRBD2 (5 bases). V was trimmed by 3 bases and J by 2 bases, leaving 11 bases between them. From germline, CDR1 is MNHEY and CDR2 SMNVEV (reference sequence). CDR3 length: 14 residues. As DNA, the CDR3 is TGTGCCAGCAGTTTTGGTCGGGATCCCTACGAGCAGTACTTC. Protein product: CASSFGRDPYEQYF.